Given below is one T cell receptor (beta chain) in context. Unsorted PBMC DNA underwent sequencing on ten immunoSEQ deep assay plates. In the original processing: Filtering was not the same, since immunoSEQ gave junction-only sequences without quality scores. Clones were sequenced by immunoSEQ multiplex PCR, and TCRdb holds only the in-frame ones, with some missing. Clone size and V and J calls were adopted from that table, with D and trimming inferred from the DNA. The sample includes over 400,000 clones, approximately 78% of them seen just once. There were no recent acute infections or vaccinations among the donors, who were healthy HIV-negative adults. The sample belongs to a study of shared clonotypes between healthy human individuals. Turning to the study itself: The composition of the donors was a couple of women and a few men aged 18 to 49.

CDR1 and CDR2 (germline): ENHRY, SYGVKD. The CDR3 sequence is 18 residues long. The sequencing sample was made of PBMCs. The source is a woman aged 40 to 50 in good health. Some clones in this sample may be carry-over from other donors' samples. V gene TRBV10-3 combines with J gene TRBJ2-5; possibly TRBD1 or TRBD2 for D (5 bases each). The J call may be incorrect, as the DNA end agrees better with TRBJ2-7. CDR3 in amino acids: CAISESRGTLGLYGEQYF. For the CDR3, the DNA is TGTGCCATCAGTGAGTCGCGTGGGACCCTGGGCCTCTACGGCGAGCAGTACTTC.